The clone carrying this T cell receptor beta chain has just one count. The source of the sample is a study of blood T cell repertoires in COVID-19. Overall study: Acute and convalescent COVID-19 specimens originated in the United States, Italy and Spain. The cDNA or gDNA used as material had been derived from T cells, B-cell-depleted T cells, or PBMCs.

Between the trimmed V and J ends, which lost 5 bases and 2 bases, there was a span of 14 bases. The length of the CDR3 is 15 residues. Looked up from germline, CDR1 is SGHTA and CDR2 is FQGNSA. How the authors handled the data: Reference gene primer amplification yielded estimated nucleated cell counts. Profiling relied on immunoSEQ multiplex PCR, and the TCRdb table lists in-frame clones only, not all of them. V and J calls and clone size come straight from that table; D and trimming were deduced from the DNA. The sample comprises more than 85,000 clones, roughly 80% of which are singletons, and 4% to 5.5% rests with the top ten.

Sequenced material: peripheral blood. This receptor was taken from a human donor in a cohort sampled during active COVID-19. V and J are TRBV7-2 and TRBJ2-3; TRBD1 is a possible D gene (6 bases). The chain's CDR3 is CASSQRTAHTDTQYF. The DNA for the CDR3 is TGTGCCAGCAGCCAAAGGACAGCCCACACAGATACGCAGTATTTT.